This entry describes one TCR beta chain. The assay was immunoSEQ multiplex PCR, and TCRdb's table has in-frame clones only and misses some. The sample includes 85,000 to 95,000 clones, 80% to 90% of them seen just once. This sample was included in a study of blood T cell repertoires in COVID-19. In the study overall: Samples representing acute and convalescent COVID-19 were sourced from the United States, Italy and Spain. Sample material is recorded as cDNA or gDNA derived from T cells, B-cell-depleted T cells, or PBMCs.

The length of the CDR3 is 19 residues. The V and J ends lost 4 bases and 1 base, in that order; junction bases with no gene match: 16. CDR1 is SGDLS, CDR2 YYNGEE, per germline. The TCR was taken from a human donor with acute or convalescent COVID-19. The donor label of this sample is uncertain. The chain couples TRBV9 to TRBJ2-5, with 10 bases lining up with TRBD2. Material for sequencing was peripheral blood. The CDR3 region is CASSPTYLGVAGGQETQYF. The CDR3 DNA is TGTGCCAGCAGCCCTACGTATCTTGGTGTAGCGGGGGGCCAAGAGACCCAGTACTTC.